This TCR beta chain comes out of a study of cytomegalovirus exposure and HLA in healthy donors. Study results and limitations: Most TCR sequences were seen very rarely across donors, but some public TCRs occurred in many. Among TCR beta chains, those listed as cytomegalovirus-associated numbered about 150.

A 120-subject validation cohort, separate from the approximately 690-subject first cohort, supplied the donors. V lost 4 bases, J lost 8 bases, and 3 bases lay in between. The CDR3 is 9 amino acids. CDR1 DFQATT and CDR2 SNEGSKA come from the germline V gene (reference sequence). This clone was seen a single time. Its antigen is still unknown. Repertoires were generated with immunoSEQ multiplex PCR, while TCRdb's copy carries only in-frame clones and drops some. The sample yields around 190,000 clones, approximately 86% seen once. Specimen: PBMCs. The chain carries TRBV20-1 and TRBJ2-1; D is undetermined. This receptor was obtained from a man younger than 40 in good health and CMV-seropositive. The CDR3 region is CSANYEQFF. The DNA for the CDR3 is TGCAGTGCTAATTATGAGCAGTTCTTC.